The next 30 T cell receptor beta chains were all read from a single sample in a study of blood T cell repertoires in COVID-19. TCRdb's copy holds only in-frame clones and misses some; the assay was immunoSEQ multiplex PCR. Of more than 150,000 clones listed, around 79% are singletons. The material sequenced was peripheral blood. Receptors originate from a man in his forties or fifties who had recovered from COVID-19.

The chain employs TRBV18 and TRBJ2-7; possible D gene TRBD1, 5 bases. The CDR3 runs 15 residues. Trimming took off 5 bases at V and 3 bases at J, with 17 bases between the two ends. Germline V gene sequence: CDR1 KGHSH, CDR2 LQKENI. The CDR3 is CASSEMTVAHYEQYF. The DNA of the CDR3 is TGTGCCAGCTCAGAAATGACAGTTGCCCACTACGAGCAGTACTTC.

The genes are TRBV5-1 and TRBJ2-1; 9 bases line up with TRBD2. The CDR3 runs to 15 residues. The ends lost 2 bases at V and 8 bases at J; junction bases unmatched: 8. CDR1 is SGHRS, CDR2 YFSETQ, per germline. This CDR3 is CASSFRGSGSDEQFF. Here the CDR3 DNA reads TGCGCCAGCAGCTTCAGGGGTAGCGGGAGTGATGAGCAGTTCTTC.

J is TRBJ2-3 and V is TRBV27; D might be TRBD2 (6 bases). Germline CDR1 MNHEY, CDR2 SMNVEV (reference sequence). Trimming cost V 3 bases and J 2 bases, with 12 bases left between them. The CDR3 consists of 15 residues. CDR3 loop: CASSLVGTYTDTQYF. The CDR3 bases are TGTGCCAGCAGTTTGGTGGGGACTTACACAGATACGCAGTATTTT.

This chain links TRBV6-2 or TRBV6-3 with TRBJ2-7; 10 bases are shared with TRBD2. Germline V gene lookup returns CDR1 MNHEY and CDR2 SVGEGT. The CDR3 spans 14 residues. The trim removed 5 bases at V and 5 bases at J, leaving 6 bases unmatched. For the CDR3, the DNA is TGTGCCAGCAGTAAACTAGCGGGGACAAACGAGCAGTACTTC. It specifies CASSKLAGTNEQYF.

The chain is built from TRBV21-1 and TRBJ2-2; the D call in the table, TRBD1, was not verified against the DNA. TRBV21-1 is annotated as a pseudogene. The CDR3 runs to 17 residues. CDR3 DNA sequence: TGTGCCAGCAGCGCCCAAGGACAGGGCGCGAACACCGGGGAGCTGTTTTTT. Its protein is CASSAQGQGANTGELFF.

The sample holds a few counts of this clone. V and J are TRBV7-2 and TRBJ1-2; TRBD1 matches at 10 bases. Per the germline V gene, CDR1 is SGHTA and CDR2 is FQGNSA. This CDR3 comprises 14 residues. J lost 8 bases, V lost 4 bases, and 7 bases had no gene match. The CDR3, as DNA: TGTGCCAGCAGCTCCGGGACAGGGGTATCGGGCTACACCTTC. Residues: CASSSGTGVSGYTF.

The chain employs TRBV19 and TRBJ2-2; TRBD1 aligns across 7 bases. From germline, CDR1 is LNHDA and CDR2 SQIVND (reference sequence). This CDR3 is built from 14 residues. Trimming at V came to 10 bases and at J to 0 bases, leaving 5 bases not matched to a gene. CDR3 region: CATSDRTNTGELFF. CDR3 coding DNA: TGTGCCACTTCGGACAGGACGAACACCGGGGAGCTGTTTTTT. The full variable domain, its missing parts supplied by reference TRBV19 and TRBJ2-2, is DGGITQSPKYLFRKEGQNVTLSCEQNLNHDAMYWYRQDPGQGLRLIYYSQIVNDFQKGDIAEGYSVSREKKESFPLTVTSAQKNPTAFYLCATSDRTNTGELFFGEGSRLTVL.

The rearrangement joins TRBV7-2 to TRBJ2-3; maybe TRBD2 (6 bases). V shed 2 bases and J shed 0 bases, with 9 bases lying between them. In germline, CDR1 is SGHTA, CDR2 FQGNSA. The CDR3 spans 15 residues. CDR3 sequence: CASSLTGLSTDTQYF. The CDR3 DNA is TGTGCCAGCAGCTTAACGGGACTTAGCACAGATACGCAGTATTTT.

The chain links TRBV5-1 to TRBJ1-2; TRBD1 might be the D (6 bases). In germline, CDR1 is SGHRS, CDR2 YFSETQ. This CDR3 comprises 14 residues. V lost 6 bases, J lost 1 base, and 13 bases lay in between. The CDR3 DNA follows: TGCGCCAGCACCCCGTCAGGGGTTAACTATGGCTACACCTTC. It encodes CASTPSGVNYGYTF.

Points on this clone: Relative to the germline gene, one junction end is altered; a read error may explain this. V is TRBV20-1 and J is TRBJ1-1, with no clear D. This CDR3 contains 11 residues. Germline V gene sequence: CDR1 DFQATT, CDR2 SNEGSKA (reference sequence). CDR3 bases: TGCAGTGCTACGGGGAACGCTGAAGCTTTCTTT. Protein sequence: CSATGNAEAFF.

CDR3 amino acids: CASSLTTGGGRGRISPLHF. CDR3 in DNA: TGTGCCAGCAGCCTAACGACAGGGGGTGGAAGGGGCCGTATTTCACCCCTCCACTTT. This chain joins TRBV21-1 and TRBJ1-6; the D segment call TRBD1 is taken from the table without a DNA check. TRBV21-1 corresponds to a pseudogene. The CDR3 is made up of 19 amino acids.

This chain links TRBV19 with TRBJ1-2; maybe TRBD1 (5 bases). Deletions cut 6 bases from V and 6 bases from J, with 17 bases between. The CDR3 loop spans 14 amino acids. Germline V gene lookup returns CDR1 LNHDA and CDR2 SQIVND (reference sequence). CDR3 in DNA: TGTGCCAGTAGCGAAAACCAGGGAAAAGATGGCTACACCTTC. It specifies CASSENQGKDGYTF.

The J gene is TRBJ2-3, the V gene TRBV7-9, with 8 bases lining up with TRBD1. The CDR3 totals 16 residues. CDR1 and CDR2 (germline): SEHNR, FQNEAQ (reference sequence). Trimming took 6 bases from V and 1 from J; bases not matched to a gene: 9. CDR3 amino acids: CASRGLGQEGTDTQYF. The CDR3 DNA sequence: TGTGCCAGCAGGGGGTTGGGACAGGAAGGCACAGATACGCAGTATTTT.

V is TRBV21-1 and J is TRBJ2-7; TRBD2 is the table's D call and was not checked against the DNA. TRBV21-1 is flagged as a pseudogene. CDR3 length equals 14 residues. CDR3 residues: CASSTRDIRLWQYF. The CDR3 DNA follows: TGTGCCAGCAGCACACGGGATATACGACTATGGCAGTACTTC.

The chain uses TRBV19 and TRBJ2-1, with 8 bases matching TRBD1. The CDR3 has 15 amino acids. V shed 3 bases and J 6 bases; nucleotides not matched to a gene: 7. CDR1 is LNHDA and CDR2 is SQIVND in the germline V gene (reference sequence). The CDR3 DNA follows: TGTGCCAGTAGTATCACAGGGGGATACGGCAATGAGCAGTTCTTC. The encoded protein is CASSITGGYGNEQFF.

V gene TRBV18 combines with J gene TRBJ2-7, with 7 positions matching TRBD1. This CDR3 contains 13 residues. After removal of 5 bases from V and 5 bases from J, the junction contained 6 bases not matched to a gene. Germline values: CDR1 KGHSH, CDR2 LQKENI. The CDR3 DNA reads TGTGCCAGCTCAAGACAGGGATGGGACGAGCAGTACTTC. Protein: CASSRQGWDEQYF.

The CDR3: CATTPLAGSSGANVLTF. In DNA, the CDR3 is TGTGCCACCACACCCCTGGCAGGCAGCTCTGGGGCCAACGTCCTGACTTTC. V usage is TRBV2 and J usage is TRBJ2-6; D gene ambiguous. The V end lost 10 bases, the J end lost 0 bases, and 19 bases lay between the germline ends. Germline V lookup: CDR1 SNHLY, CDR2 FYNNEI. CDR3 length: 17 residues. The variable domain in full, completed from reference TRBV2 and TRBJ2-6, reads EPEVTQTPSHQVTQMGQEVILRCVPISNHLYFYWYRQILGQKVEFLVSFYNNEISEKSEIFDDQFSVERPDGSNFTLKIRSTKLEDSAMYFCATTPLAGSSGANVLTFGAGSRLTVL.

The chain has TRBV30 and TRBJ2-2, with 7 bases aligning to TRBD1. The CDR3 is 14 amino acids. The germline gives CDR1 GTSNPN, CDR2 SVGIG (reference sequence). Trimming cost V 5 bases and J 2 bases; bases outside gene matches: 5. CDR3 sequence: CAWSRDSNTGELFF. CDR3 DNA sequence: TGTGCCTGGTCCCGGGACAGTAACACCGGGGAGCTGTTTTTT.

The rearrangement joins TRBV9 to TRBJ2-3; 7 bases map to TRBD1. The CDR3 has 15 residues. The germline CDR1 and CDR2 sequences are SGDLS and YYNGEE. V was pared by 3 bases and J by 10 bases, with 14 bases of the junction left unmatched. The CDR3 region is CASSATGEPGTPQYF. CDR3 in DNA: TGTGCCAGCAGCGCCACAGGGGAACCGGGTACTCCGCAGTATTTT.

The chain joins TRBV6-2 or TRBV6-3 to TRBJ1-5, with a weak D call TRBD1 (6 bases). The CDR3 contains 16 residues. Germline loops: CDR1 MNHEY, CDR2 SVGEGT. Trimming took off 4 bases at V and 0 bases at J, with 13 bases between the two ends. Here the CDR3 reads CASSSGVWYSNQPQHF. The DNA for the CDR3 is TGTGCCAGCAGTTCAGGGGTATGGTATAGCAATCAGCCCCAGCATTTT.

The count of this clone is one. Here the CDR3 reads CASSLEPGQGADTQYF. The CDR3, as DNA: TGCGCCAGCAGCTTGGAGCCGGGACAGGGGGCAGATACGCAGTATTTT. This chain connects TRBV5-1 to TRBJ2-3; 11 bases are shared with TRBD1. Per the germline V gene, CDR1 is SGHRS and CDR2 is YFSETQ. This CDR3 comprises 16 residues. The J segment lost 4 bases and the V segment lost 0 bases, leaving 4 bases of the junction unmatched.

V usage is TRBV2 and J usage is TRBJ2-5; D perhaps matches TRBD1 (5 bases). The CDR3 covers 17 residues. Germline CDR1 and CDR2: SNHLY and FYNNEI. V gave up 2 bases and J gave up 2 bases, with 18 bases separating them. The CDR3 sequence: CASSEPSGAAGQETQYF. The CDR3 region has the DNA TGTGCCAGCAGTGAACCGTCAGGAGCCGCAGGGCAAGAGACCCAGTACTTC.

This clone was observed a handful of times. The rearrangement uses TRBV19 and TRBJ1-1; 7 bases fit TRBD1. This CDR3 has 18 residues. Germline loops: CDR1 LNHDA, CDR2 SQIVND (reference sequence). J was trimmed by 0 bases and V by 5 bases; bases with no gene match: 15. For the CDR3, the DNA is TGTGCCAGTAGTGTGGGGTGGACAGGTTTACCGATGAACACTGAAGCTTTCTTT. This translates into CASSVGWTGLPMNTEAFF. The full variable domain, completed using reference TRBV19 and TRBJ1-1, is DGGITQSPKYLFRKEGQNVTLSCEQNLNHDAMYWYRQDPGQGLRLIYYSQIVNDFQKGDIAEGYSVSREKKESFPLTVTSAQKNPTAFYLCASSVGWTGLPMNTEAFFGQGTRLTVV.

CDR3 DNA sequence: TGTGCCAGCAGTTTTAGAACCCTATACGAGCAGTACTTC. Protein: CASSFRTLYEQYF. The J gene is TRBJ2-7, the V gene TRBV28; unclear D gene. V lost 3 bases and J lost 4, with 10 bases in between. Germline assignment: CDR1 MDHEN and CDR2 SYDVKM. This CDR3 has 13 residues.

Turning to this clone: Other DNA sequences from this sample encode an identical CDR3 as well. The chain combines TRBV18 with TRBJ2-7; 11 bases align to TRBD1. Looked up from germline, CDR1 is KGHSH and CDR2 is LQKENI. This CDR3 comprises 15 residues. The trim removed 3 bases at V and 3 bases at J, leaving 4 bases unmatched. Here the CDR3 reads CASSPAGTGGYEQYF. The DNA of the CDR3 is TGTGCCAGCTCACCTGCCGGGACAGGGGGCTACGAGCAGTACTTC.

The chain combines TRBV2 with TRBJ1-4; unclear D gene. Germline CDR1 reads SNHLY; CDR2 reads FYNNEI. This CDR3 is 15 amino acids long. V lost 4 bases and J 5 bases, leaving 14 bases between the germline ends. The CDR3 here is CASSALAGINEKLFF. CDR3 sequence (DNA): TGTGCCAGCAGTGCTCTGGCAGGTATAAATGAAAAACTGTTTTTT.

The chain couples TRBV9 to TRBJ2-4, with D perhaps TRBD2 (6 bases). Germline values: CDR1 SGDLS, CDR2 YYNGEE. V lost 4 bases to trimming and J lost 0 bases, with 14 bases between them. There are 16 residues in the CDR3. The CDR3 sequence is CASSLLATLAKNIQYF. The CDR3 DNA follows: TGTGCCAGCAGCTTACTAGCCACTCTAGCCAAAAACATTCAGTACTTC.

This clone was seen only once. The chain has TRBV28 and TRBJ2-1; 9 bases fit TRBD1. The germline V gene encodes CDR1 MDHEN and CDR2 SYDVKM. V gave up 6 bases and J gave up 3 bases; unmatched junction bases: 6. CDR3 length: 15 residues. The CDR3 region is CASRDRQGDYNEQFF. The DNA of the CDR3 is TGTGCCAGCAGAGACAGACAGGGGGACTACAATGAGCAGTTCTTC.

This clone was seen once. In DNA, the CDR3 is TGCGCCAGCAGCTCGGGACACCGCTCTGGGGCCAACGTCCTGACTTTC. Translated: CASSSGHRSGANVLTF. V is TRBV5-1 and J is TRBJ2-6; the D gene is possibly TRBD1 (6 bases). V lost 3 bases, J lost 0 bases, and 10 bases lay in between. This CDR3 has 16 amino acids. Germline V gene data show CDR1 as SGHRS and CDR2 as YFSETQ.

The chain uses TRBV7-2 and TRBJ1-1; no clear D. From germline, CDR1 is SGHTA and CDR2 FQGNSA. The CDR3 sequence is 14 residues long. Trimming cost V 0 bases and J 4 bases, with 9 bases left between them. CDR3 DNA sequence: TGTGCCAGCAGCTTAGCGCGTTCGCCCACTGAAGCTTTCTTT. The encoded protein is CASSLARSPTEAFF.